The clone carrying this T cell receptor beta chain occurred a few times. Its antigen is still unknown. These data come from a study of T cells in Graves' hyperthyroidism and ophthalmopathy. Study results and limitations: Most thyroid clonotypes with frequency above 0.001 were detected in blood.

Hyperthyroidism had been newly diagnosed in patients aged 18 to 65, and its duration was under 2 months. The study excluded patients with uncontrolled infection, other autoimmune disease, pregnancy or lactation. The length of the CDR3 is 17 residues. V gave up 6 bases and J gave up 4 bases; unmatched junction bases: 11. Germline CDR1 reads DFQATT; CDR2 reads SNEGSKA (reference sequence). RNA transcripts gave rise to amplified TCR beta CDR3 regions. HTBI primers drove first-round RT-PCR of the TCR CDR3. TCRdb re-called the multiplex PCR reads with MiXCR, one entry per CDR3 protein. There are a few hundred thousand distinct CDR3 sequences in the sample; under 25% occur only once, and over 40% lies in the top ten.

This sequence joins TRBV20-1 and TRBJ2-1, with 14 bases aligning to TRBD2. This TCR was recovered from a woman between 45 and 65 years old with Graves' hyperthyroidism. The sample was blood. CDR3 residues: CSATGLAGDRGYNEQFF. CDR3 nucleotides: TGCAGTGCAACGGGACTAGCGGGAGATCGTGGGTACAATGAGCAGTTCTTC.